This passage covers 30 T cell receptor beta chains from one sample sequenced in a study of CD8 T cells in ankylosing spondylitis. TCRdb reprocessed the 5' RACE reads with MiXCR, giving one entry per CDR3 protein. The repertoire has roughly 64,000 distinct CDR3 sequences, 6.2% of them found once; the top ten carry about 5%. The sequencing sample was made of synovial fluid, either unsorted or a sorted T cell fraction (not recorded which). The source of these receptors is a male donor with ankylosing spondylitis.

This clonotype was seen many times. This chain connects TRBV29-1 to TRBJ1-4, with D maybe TRBD1 (5 bases). The CDR3 extends over 14 amino acids. The ends were cut back, 4 bases at V and 0 bases at J, with 9 bases in the middle. The germline V gene encodes CDR1 SQVTM and CDR2 ANQGSEA. DNA for the CDR3: TGCAGCGTTGCCCCGACAGCAACTAATGAAAAACTGTTTTTT. Translating it yields CSVAPTATNEKLFF.

This clonotype occurred many times. The chain employs TRBV24-1 and TRBJ2-1, with 10 nucleotides matching TRBD1. V shed 4 bases and J 6 bases; nucleotides not matched to a gene: 8. In germline, CDR1 is KGHDR, CDR2 SFDVKD. The CDR3 has 16 amino acids. In DNA form, the CDR3 reads TGTGCCACCAGTGACCCGACAGGGGGCCCCCTCAATGAGCAGTTCTTC. Protein sequence: CATSDPTGGPLNEQFF.

This clonotype was recorded many times. This chain links TRBV20-1 with TRBJ2-1; 9 nucleotides agree with TRBD2. The germline V gene encodes CDR1 DFQATT and CDR2 SNEGSKA (reference sequence). Trimming removed 5 bases from V and 7 bases from J; junction bases left unmatched: 9. CDR3 size: 14 residues. CDR3 protein: CSAGTSSRWNEQFF. The CDR3, as DNA: TGCAGTGCTGGGACTAGCTCAAGGTGGAATGAGCAGTTCTTC.

Ten or more counts support this clonotype. The V gene is TRBV30, the J gene TRBJ1-6; 11 nucleotides match TRBD1. The V and J ends lost 2 bases and 13 bases, in that order; junction bases with no gene match: 10. This CDR3 is 15 amino acids long. CDR1 and CDR2 (germline): GTSNPN, SVGIG (reference sequence). Written as DNA, the CDR3 is TGTGCCTGGAGTTTCAGCGGGACAGGGGGGTGGCCCCTCCACTTT. It yields the protein CAWSFSGTGGWPLHF.

This clonotype ranks as medium-sized. This chain joins TRBV29-1 and TRBJ1-3; D remains ambiguous. The CDR3 has 14 amino acids. In germline, CDR1 is SQVTM, CDR2 ANQGSEA. V was cut by 4 bases and J by 1 base, with 11 bases left in between. The DNA for the CDR3 is TGCAGCGTTGCACTGGCAGAGTCTGGAAACACCATATATTTT. It translates to CSVALAESGNTIYF.

This clonotype was detected ten times or more. The V call is TRBV28, the J call TRBJ2-1; TRBD2 aligns across 7 bases. The CDR3 runs 15 residues. Germline V gene data show CDR1 as MDHEN and CDR2 as SYDVKM. V shed 7 bases, J shed 7 bases, and the junction held 13 bases outside the gene matches. CDR3 sequence reads: CASTTYGGGPNEQFF. The DNA for the CDR3 is TGTGCCAGCACCACCTACGGGGGAGGGCCGAATGAGCAGTTCTTC.

This clonotype was seen ten or more times. The chain carries TRBV3-1 and TRBJ1-3; no firm D call. CDR3 length: 16 amino acids. Per the germline V gene, CDR1 is LGHDT and CDR2 is YNNKEL (reference sequence). Trimming took off 1 base at V and 0 bases at J, with 10 bases between the two ends. The CDR3 DNA follows: TGTGCCAGCAGCCAAGGCACTCCTGACTCTGGAAACACCATATATTTT. It is translated as CASSQGTPDSGNTIYF.

This clonotype has only a few counts. This chain links TRBV6-1 with TRBJ1-5; 8 bases match TRBD1. V lost 6 bases to trimming and J lost 11 bases; unmatched junction nucleotides: 12. From germline, CDR1 is MNHNS and CDR2 SASEGT. CDR3 length equals 14 residues. The CDR3 protein is CASSGTGGGIAQHF. CDR3 nucleotide sequence: TGTGCCAGCAGCGGGACAGGCGGGGGAATTGCCCAGCATTTT.

This sequence joins TRBV7-3 and TRBJ2-3, with D uncertain. The V and J ends lost 8 bases and 0 bases respectively, with 9 bases between them. The CDR3 has 13 amino acids. Germline V gene lookup returns CDR1 SGHTA and CDR2 FQGTGA. CDR3 sequence (DNA): TGTGCCAGCCGGGCAGCTAGCACAGATACGCAGTATTTT. This codes for CASRAASTDTQYF. Full variable domain (remainder filled in from reference TRBV7-3 and TRBJ2-3): GAGVSQTPSNKVTEKGKYVELRCDPISGHTALYWYRQSLGQGPEFLIYFQGTGAADDSGLPNDRFFAVRPEGSVSTLKIQRTERGDSAVYLCASRAASTDTQYFGPGTRLTVL.

In this sample, this clonotype turned up many times. The chain couples TRBV20-1 to TRBJ2-7; D may match TRBD1 or TRBD2 (5 bases each). V was trimmed by 0 bases and J by 6 bases, leaving 12 bases between them. Per the germline V gene, CDR1 is DFQATT and CDR2 is SNEGSKA (reference sequence). The CDR3 runs to 13 residues. The CDR3 DNA follows: TGCAGTGCTAGAGACGGGGCGGCGGTCGAGCAGTACTTC. It codes for CSARDGAAVEQYF.

This chain links TRBV7-2 with TRBJ2-1, with D possibly being TRBD1 or TRBD2 (6 bases each). The CDR3 extends over 15 amino acids. The V gene lost 5 bases and the J gene lost 2 bases, with 13 bases spanning the gap. Germline lookup yields CDR1 SGHTA and CDR2 FQGNSA. The CDR3 coding sequence is TGTGCCAGCAGCCTTTCGGGGGCTCCCTACAATGAGCAGTTCTTC. It encodes CASSLSGAPYNEQFF.

This clonotype occurred many times. The DNA for the CDR3 is TGTGCCAGCAGCGCCGGGACAGGGGTCTACGAGCAGTACTTC. Translation gives CASSAGTGVYEQYF. V usage is TRBV9 and J usage is TRBJ2-7; TRBD1 matches 10 bases. Germline CDR1 is SGDLS and CDR2 is YYNGEE. The CDR3 sequence is 14 residues long. The ends lost 3 bases at V and 3 bases at J; junction bases unmatched: 3.

In this sample, this clonotype turned up many times. The V and J genes are TRBV9 and TRBJ2-1, with 10 positions matching TRBD2. The CDR3 extends over 15 amino acids. The V segment lost 1 base and the J segment 8 bases; nucleotides outside the gene matches: 6. The germline gives CDR1 SGDLS, CDR2 YYNGEE. Written as DNA, the CDR3 is TGTGCCAGCAGCGTACTAGCGGGAGTTGGCGATGAGCAGTTCTTC. It translates to CASSVLAGVGDEQFF.

This clonotype was recorded many times. The chain couples TRBV28 to TRBJ1-4; D is possibly TRBD1 (6 bases). CDR1 is MDHEN and CDR2 is SYDVKM in the germline V gene. Trimming left V 2 bases short and J 8 bases short, with 12 bases between. This CDR3 has 14 residues. The CDR3 coding sequence is TGTGCCAGCAGTTTACCTGGGGGCCGCGAAAAACTGTTTTTT. This encodes CASSLPGGREKLFF.

The sample holds many counts of this clonotype. The chain has TRBV4-1 and TRBJ2-1, with 8 bases aligning to TRBD2. The V gene's germline CDR1 is MGHRA and CDR2 YSYEKL. This CDR3 has 16 residues. Germline trimming cut 0 bases from V and 10 bases from J; bases unmatched to any gene: 11. CDR3 sequence reads: CASSQDVGGRSREQFF. CDR3 coding DNA: TGCGCCAGCAGCCAAGATGTTGGCGGGAGGTCTCGGGAGCAGTTCTTC.

V is TRBV12-3 or TRBV12-4 and J is TRBJ1-6, with TRBD1 matching 7 bases. V dropped 5 bases and J dropped 6; count of bases not matched to a gene: 10. This CDR3 region has 16 residues. CDR3 in amino acids: CASSPATGFSNSPLHF. In DNA, the CDR3 is TGTGCCAGCAGTCCCGCGACAGGGTTTTCTAATTCACCCCTCCACTTT.

This clonotype was counted many times. The chain couples TRBV11-2 to TRBJ2-1, with TRBD2 matching over 9 bases. The length of the CDR3 is 18 residues. After removal of 2 bases from V and 0 bases from J, the junction contained 8 bases not matched to a gene. The V gene's germline CDR1 is SGHAT and CDR2 FQNNGV. The CDR3 loop is CASSLLLAGFSSYNEQFF. CDR3 sequence (DNA): TGTGCCAGCAGCTTACTACTAGCGGGCTTTAGCTCCTACAATGAGCAGTTCTTC.

This clonotype appeared many times. CDR3 protein: CASSQENSGELFF. For the CDR3, the DNA is TGCGCCAGCAGCCAAGAAAACTCGGGGGAGCTGTTTTTT. The chain couples TRBV4-3 to TRBJ2-2; no firm D call. CDR3 length: 13 residues. Trimming stripped 0 bases from V and 8 bases from J, with 7 bases between. Germline V CDR1 and CDR2: LGHNA, YSLEER.

This clonotype was seen at least ten times. V gene TRBV25-1 combines with J gene TRBJ1-1; a weak D match, TRBD1 (5 bases). CDR1 is MGHDK and CDR2 is SYGVNS in the germline V gene. This CDR3 comprises 15 residues. V shed 1 base and J shed 0 bases, with 9 bases lying between them. The CDR3 is CASSEWGNMNTEAFF. The CDR3 DNA reads as TGTGCCAGCAGTGAATGGGGGAACATGAACACTGAAGCTTTCTTT.

This clonotype appeared many times. V is TRBV20-1 and J is TRBJ2-5; 8 bases match TRBD2. CDR1 and CDR2 (germline): DFQATT, SNEGSKA (reference sequence). The CDR3 is 13 amino acids. Unmatched junction bases numbered 4, after V lost 2 bases and J lost 5 bases. CDR3 sequence reads: CSARSGGGETQYF. CDR3 sequence (DNA): TGCAGTGCTAGATCGGGCGGGGGGGAGACCCAGTACTTC.

This clonotype has at least ten counts. The chain combines TRBV7-2 with TRBJ2-7, with D possibly matching TRBD2 (6 bases). Germline loops: CDR1 SGHTA, CDR2 FQGNSA. The germline V and J ends were trimmed by 5 bases and 0 bases, with 14 bases remaining between them. The CDR3 contains 15 residues. CDR3 region: CASSGRPESSYEQYF. The CDR3 DNA is TGTGCCAGCAGCGGGAGGCCGGAAAGCTCCTACGAGCAGTACTTC.

There are many counts of this clonotype. This chain links TRBV20-1 with TRBJ2-1; 13 nucleotides align to TRBD2. The CDR3 extends over 19 amino acids. With 3 bases clipped from V and 5 bases from J, the junction kept 16 bases outside the gene matches. CDR1 is DFQATT, CDR2 SNEGSKA, per germline (reference sequence). The CDR3 is CSASRFGAGLAGENNEQFF. In DNA form, the CDR3 reads TGCAGTGCTAGTCGCTTTGGAGCAGGACTAGCGGGAGAAAACAATGAGCAGTTCTTC.

This clonotype appeared a few times. The chain joins TRBV5-4 to TRBJ2-2; D may be TRBD2 (6 bases). Trimming cost V 2 bases and J 5 bases, with 13 bases left between them. This CDR3 comprises 15 residues. From germline, CDR1 is SGHNT and CDR2 YYREEE (reference sequence). The CDR3 sequence: CASSFSREKTGELFF. DNA for the CDR3: TGTGCCAGCAGCTTTAGTCGGGAGAAGACCGGGGAGCTGTTTTTT.

In its sample, this clonotype was seen many times. The rearrangement uses TRBV18 and TRBJ2-1; D is uncertain. The length of the CDR3 is 15 residues. Trimming cost V 6 bases and J 2 bases, with 14 bases left between them. The germline V gene has CDR1 KGHSH and CDR2 LQKENI. CDR3 bases: TGTGCCAGCTCGCCCCCGGGTCTTACCTACAATGAGCAGTTCTTC. It encodes CASSPPGLTYNEQFF.

The table lists this clonotype with many counts. The genes are TRBV28 and TRBJ2-3; D is undetermined. The CDR3 is 13 residues long. Germline V gene lookup returns CDR1 MDHEN and CDR2 SYDVKM. Trimming stripped 6 bases from V and 6 bases from J, with 13 bases between. The CDR3 sequence is CASSLPLGDTQYF. The CDR3 coding sequence is TGTGCCAGCAGCTTGCCGCTCGGCGATACGCAGTATTTT.

This clonotype was detected many times. The CDR3 bases are TGCGCCAGCAGCTTCCGGGACAGAACCATGAACACTGAAGCTTTCTTT. It yields the protein CASSFRDRTMNTEAFF. The genes are TRBV5-1 and TRBJ1-1; 7 bases map to TRBD1. The germline CDR1 and CDR2 sequences are SGHRS and YFSETQ. CDR3 length equals 16 residues. V trimming: 2 bases; J trimming: 0 bases; junction bases outside the gene matches: 7.

This chain uses TRBV4-1 with TRBJ2-4, with 7 bases lining up with TRBD2. The CDR3 totals 18 residues. Germline lookup yields CDR1 MGHRA and CDR2 YSYEKL. After removal of 2 bases from V and 8 bases from J, the junction contained 18 bases not matched to a gene. The CDR3 is CASSQSGGRSGLGDIQYF. In nucleotides, the CDR3 is TGCGCCAGCAGCCAAAGTGGCGGGAGAAGTGGGCTCGGAGACATTCAGTACTTC.

This clonotype was found many times. The chain carries TRBV7-2 and TRBJ1-6, with D perhaps TRBD1 (5 bases). This CDR3 comprises 14 residues. The germline gives CDR1 SGHTA, CDR2 FQGNSA. V dropped 3 bases and J dropped 6 bases, with 9 bases sitting between them. The DNA of the CDR3 is TGTGCCAGCAGCTTTCAGGGACTTAATTCACCCCTCCACTTT. Protein sequence: CASSFQGLNSPLHF.

Worth noting for this clonotype: It is likely a read error, because the conserved phenylalanine at the end of the CDR3 is missing. This chain connects TRBV27 to TRBJ2-5; D not resolved. The CDR3 loop spans 15 amino acids. Germline CDR1 MNHEY, CDR2 SMNVEV (reference sequence). The CDR3 sequence: CASSLTAMYQETQYL. CDR3 coding DNA: TGTGCCAGCAGTTTAACAGCGATGTACCAGGAGACCCAGTACCTC.

This clonotype was detected a few times. This chain uses TRBV28 with TRBJ1-1; D is perhaps TRBD1 (5 bases). The CDR3 runs 11 residues. Germline V gives CDR1 MDHEN, CDR2 SYDVKM. V lost 3 bases, J lost 10 bases, and 9 bases lay in between. The DNA for the CDR3 is TGTGCCAGCAGTTTTTGGGGGGGAGCTTTCTTT. Encoded protein: CASSFWGGAFF.